What follows is one TCR beta chain and its context. Germline V lookup: CDR1 SGHVS, CDR2 FQNEAQ. The V end was cut by 5 bases, the J end by 3 bases, with 8 bases between. The CDR3 sequence is 13 residues long. This specimen belongs to a study of OX40 agonist ivuxolimab in advanced cancers. At the level of the study: With ivuxolimab, an agonistic anti-OX40 (CD134) antibody, patients were treated. Ivuxolimab, which patients received intravenously every 2 weeks, was dosed at 0.01 to 10 mg/kg. Patients treated during dose escalation were battling hepatocellular carcinoma, melanoma, renal cell or head and neck cancer.

Clones were read by immunoSEQ multiplex PCR, and TCRdb kept only the in-frame ones, dropping some. The repertoire holds roughly 24,000 clones, with roughly 84% as singletons. The V and J genes are TRBV7-8 and TRBJ1-3, with TRBD1 as a possible D gene (6 bases). The sample here was CD4+ or CD8+ T cells sorted from blood, taken in a trial of the OX40 agonist ivuxolimab. This receptor was obtained from an adult with an advanced solid tumor such as melanoma, head and neck, liver or kidney cancer. CDR3 amino acids: CASSQDSGNTIYF. In DNA, the CDR3 is TGTGCCAGCAGCCAGGACAGTGGAAACACCATATATTTT.